One sample yielded the 8 T cell receptor beta chains listed below, sequenced in a study of blood T cells in healthy people across ages. The use of a sample-barcoded 5' primer and a J-beta primer mix characterized a second PCR of about 7 to 12 cycles. MiXCR, run by TCRdb on the 5' RACE reads, gives a single entry per CDR3 protein. The table includes around 940,000 distinct CDR3 sequences, roughly 51% detected once. Source material: blood. The receptors were gathered from a woman in her fifties or sixties in good health.

Only a few counts were recorded for this clonotype. This chain uses TRBV20-1 with TRBJ2-1, with D possibly being TRBD1 or TRBD2 (5 bases each). The CDR3 consists of 14 residues. The V gene lost 5 bases and the J gene lost 4 bases, with 15 bases spanning the gap. Germline V gene lookup returns CDR1 DFQATT and CDR2 SNEGSKA (reference sequence). In DNA, the CDR3 is TGCAGTGCTTCTCCGGGACCAACGTACAATGAGCAGTTCTTC. The encoded protein is CSASPGPTYNEQFF.

In its sample, this clonotype was seen once. The rearrangement links TRBV15 to TRBJ2-7; no clear D gene. The CDR3 is 14 amino acids. Trimming shortened V by 0 bases and J by 2 bases, and 8 bases separated the two germline ends. CDR1 and CDR2 from the germline V gene are LNHNV and YYDKDF (reference sequence). The CDR3 region is CATSREARTYEQYF. DNA for the CDR3: TGTGCCACCAGCAGAGAGGCCAGAACCTACGAGCAGTACTTC.

With respect to this clonotype: At one end the junction does not follow the germline gene, possibly because of a read error. V is TRBV3-1 and J is TRBJ2-7, with D uncertain. The CDR3 covers 15 residues. Germline lookup yields CDR1 LGHDT and CDR2 YNNKEL (reference sequence). As DNA, the CDR3 is TGTGCCGGCAGCCAAGGAAGGGCGGCAGCCTACGAGCAGTACTTC. Its protein product is CAGSQGRAAAYEQYF.

The V gene is TRBV29-1, the J gene TRBJ2-5; TRBD2 is a possible D gene (5 bases). The CDR3 contains 14 residues. V lost 5 bases to trimming and J lost 2 bases, with 15 bases between them. Looked up from germline, CDR1 is SQVTM and CDR2 is ANQGSEA. The CDR3 here is CSVQNLRGQETQYF. The CDR3 DNA is TGCAGCGTTCAAAACCTACGGGGACAAGAGACCCAGTACTTC.

This rearrangement joins TRBV20-1 to TRBJ2-1; perhaps D is TRBD1 or TRBD2 (5 bases each). This CDR3 has 18 residues. CDR1 is DFQATT, CDR2 SNEGSKA, per germline (reference sequence). V shed 6 bases and J shed 0 bases, with 24 bases lying between them. CDR3 DNA sequence: TGCAGTGCCCAGTTTGGGGGTGGGATCCCCCTCTCCTACAATGAGCAGTTCTTC. This translates into CSAQFGGGIPLSYNEQFF.

The gene calls are TRBV20-1 and TRBJ2-5; a weak D match, TRBD2 (5 bases). Trimming pared 3 bases from V and 4 bases from J, leaving 12 bases between. Per germline, CDR1 DFQATT and CDR2 SNEGSKA (reference sequence). This CDR3 is built from 13 residues. The DNA for the CDR3 is TGCAGTGCTAGTTTACACCGGGGAGAGACCCAGTACTTC. This translates into CSASLHRGETQYF.

Worth noting for this clonotype: Since a much larger clone is just one base distant, this may be a read error. The chain uses TRBV12-3 or TRBV12-4 and TRBJ2-3; D not resolved. This CDR3 spans 13 amino acids. The CDR3 spells CASTFGVLDTRYF. In DNA, the CDR3 is TGTGCCAGCACCTTTGGGGTTTTGGATACGCGGTATTTT.

As to this clonotype: A much larger clone differs from this one at a single base, so this may be a read error. This chain joins TRBV28 and TRBJ2-4; maybe TRBD2 (5 bases). Germline values: CDR1 MDHEN, CDR2 SYDVKM. This CDR3 is 13 amino acids long. Written as DNA, the CDR3 is TGTGCCAGCAGGTTATTTGGTTTTGGGGAGCAGTACTTC. Translation gives CASRLFGFGEQYF.